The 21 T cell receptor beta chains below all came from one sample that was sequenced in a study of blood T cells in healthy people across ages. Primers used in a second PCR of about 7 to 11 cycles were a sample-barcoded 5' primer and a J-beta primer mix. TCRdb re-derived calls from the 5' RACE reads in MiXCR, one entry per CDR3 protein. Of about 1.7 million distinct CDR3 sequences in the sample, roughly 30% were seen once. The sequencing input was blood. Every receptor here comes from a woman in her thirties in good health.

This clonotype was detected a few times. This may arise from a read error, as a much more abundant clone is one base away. CDR3 in DNA: TGTGCCAGCACCTCCTGTACCGAGCAGTACTTC. Translated, it gives CASTSCTEQYF. This chain uses TRBV6-2 or TRBV6-3 with TRBJ2-7; D uncertain. Germline CDR1 is MNHEY and CDR2 is SVGEGT. The V gene lost 7 bases and the J gene lost 6 bases, with 10 bases spanning the gap. The CDR3 has 11 amino acids.

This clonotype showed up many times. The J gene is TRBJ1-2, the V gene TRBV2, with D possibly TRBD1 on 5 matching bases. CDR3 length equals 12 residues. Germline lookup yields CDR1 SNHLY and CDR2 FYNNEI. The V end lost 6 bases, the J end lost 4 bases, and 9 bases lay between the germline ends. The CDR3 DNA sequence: TGTGCCAGCAGGGGGACTTTCTATGGCTACACCTTC. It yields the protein CASRGTFYGYTF.

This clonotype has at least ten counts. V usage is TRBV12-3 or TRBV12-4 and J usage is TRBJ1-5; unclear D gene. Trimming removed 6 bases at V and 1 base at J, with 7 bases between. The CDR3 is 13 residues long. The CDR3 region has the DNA TGTGCCAGCAGCTCCGGGAGCAATCAGCCCCAGCATTTT. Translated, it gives CASSSGSNQPQHF.

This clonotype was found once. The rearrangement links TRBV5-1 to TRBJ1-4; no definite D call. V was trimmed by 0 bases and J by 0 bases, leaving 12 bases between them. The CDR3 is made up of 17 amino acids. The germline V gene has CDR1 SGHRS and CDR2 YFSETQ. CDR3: CASSLGMDFATNEKLFF. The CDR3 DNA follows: TGCGCCAGCAGCTTGGGAATGGACTTTGCAACTAATGAAAAACTGTTTTTT.

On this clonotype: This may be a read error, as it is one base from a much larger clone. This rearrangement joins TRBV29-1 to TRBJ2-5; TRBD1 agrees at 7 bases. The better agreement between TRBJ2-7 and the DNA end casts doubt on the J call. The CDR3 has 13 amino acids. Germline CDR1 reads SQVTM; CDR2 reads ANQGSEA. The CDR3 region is CGVERGRGDEQYF. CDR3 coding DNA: TGCGGCGTTGAAAGGGGGCGAGGTGACGAGCAGTACTTC.

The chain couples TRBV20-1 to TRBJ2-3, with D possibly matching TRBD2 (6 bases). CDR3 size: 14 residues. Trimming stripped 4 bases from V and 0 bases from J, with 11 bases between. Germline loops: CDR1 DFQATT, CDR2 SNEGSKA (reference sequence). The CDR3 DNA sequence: TGCAGTGCTACCCCCGGGACTAGCACAGATACGCAGTATTTT. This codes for CSATPGTSTDTQYF.

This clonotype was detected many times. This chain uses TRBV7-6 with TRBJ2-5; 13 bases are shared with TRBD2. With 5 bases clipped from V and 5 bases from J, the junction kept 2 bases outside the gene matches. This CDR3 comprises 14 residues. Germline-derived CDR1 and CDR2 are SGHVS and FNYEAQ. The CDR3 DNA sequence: TGTGCCAGCAGCCGGACTAGCGGGAGTGAGACCCAGTACTTC. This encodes CASSRTSGSETQYF.

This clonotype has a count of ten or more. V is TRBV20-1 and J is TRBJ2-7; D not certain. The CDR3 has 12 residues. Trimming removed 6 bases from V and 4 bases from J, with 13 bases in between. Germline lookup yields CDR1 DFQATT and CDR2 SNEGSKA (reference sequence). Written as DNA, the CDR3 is TGCAGTGCCGAGAGGATACTTTACGAGCAGTACTTC. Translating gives CSAERILYEQYF.

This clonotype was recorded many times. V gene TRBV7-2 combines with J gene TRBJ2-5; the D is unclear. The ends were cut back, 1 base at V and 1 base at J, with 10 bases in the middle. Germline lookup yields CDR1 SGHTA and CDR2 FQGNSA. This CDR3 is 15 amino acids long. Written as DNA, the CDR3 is TGTGCCAGCAGCTTAGATCGAGCGTCCCAAGAGACCCAGTACTTC. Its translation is CASSLDRASQETQYF.

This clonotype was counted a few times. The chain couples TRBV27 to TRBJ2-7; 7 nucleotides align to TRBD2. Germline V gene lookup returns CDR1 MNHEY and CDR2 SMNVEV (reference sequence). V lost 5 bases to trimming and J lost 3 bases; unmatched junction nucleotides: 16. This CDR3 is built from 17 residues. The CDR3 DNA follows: TGTGCCAGCAGTCTCCACCCCCCTGGGGGGGGTCTCTACGAGCAGTACTTC. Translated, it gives CASSLHPPGGGLYEQYF.

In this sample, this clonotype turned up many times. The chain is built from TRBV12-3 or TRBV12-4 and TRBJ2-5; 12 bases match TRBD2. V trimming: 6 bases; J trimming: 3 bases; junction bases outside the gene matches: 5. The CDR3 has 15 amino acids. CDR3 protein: CASSSTSGREETQYF. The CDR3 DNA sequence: TGTGCCAGCAGCTCGACTAGCGGGAGAGAAGAGACCCAGTACTTC.

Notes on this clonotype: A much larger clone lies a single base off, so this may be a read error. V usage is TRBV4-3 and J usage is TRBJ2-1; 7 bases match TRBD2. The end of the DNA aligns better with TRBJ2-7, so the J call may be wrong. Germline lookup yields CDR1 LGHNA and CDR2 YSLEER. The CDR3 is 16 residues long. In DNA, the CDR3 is TGCACCAGCAGCCAAGATCGGGGCGCGGGGGATTACGAGCAGTACTTC. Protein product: CTSSQDRGAGDYEQYF.

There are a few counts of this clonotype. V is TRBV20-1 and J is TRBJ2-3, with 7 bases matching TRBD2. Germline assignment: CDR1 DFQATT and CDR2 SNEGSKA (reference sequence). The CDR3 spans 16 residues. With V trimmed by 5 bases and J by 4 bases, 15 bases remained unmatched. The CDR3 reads CSAQGGAGSLSDTQYF. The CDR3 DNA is TGCAGTGCTCAGGGAGGAGCGGGATCTTTGTCAGATACGCAGTATTTT.

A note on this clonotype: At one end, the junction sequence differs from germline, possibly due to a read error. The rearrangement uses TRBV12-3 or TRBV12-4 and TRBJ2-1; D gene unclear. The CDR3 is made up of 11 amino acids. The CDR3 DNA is TGTGTCAGCAGTCTGGTGAATGAGCAGTTCTTC. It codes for CVSSLVNEQFF.

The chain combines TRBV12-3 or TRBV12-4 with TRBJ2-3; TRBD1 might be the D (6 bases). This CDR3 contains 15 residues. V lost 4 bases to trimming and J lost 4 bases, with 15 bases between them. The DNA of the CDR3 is TGTGCCAGCAGTTCCTGGACAGTGGGAGCAGATACGCAGTATTTT. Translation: CASSSWTVGADTQYF.

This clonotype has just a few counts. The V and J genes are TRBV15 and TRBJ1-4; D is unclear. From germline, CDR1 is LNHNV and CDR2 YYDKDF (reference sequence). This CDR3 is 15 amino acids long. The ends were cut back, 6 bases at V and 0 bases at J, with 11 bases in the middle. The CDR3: CATRLRIATNEKLFF. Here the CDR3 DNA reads TGTGCCACCAGATTAAGGATCGCAACTAATGAAAAACTGTTTTTT. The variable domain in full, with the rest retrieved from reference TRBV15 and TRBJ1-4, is DAMVIQNPRYQVTQFGKPVTLSCSQTLNHNVMYWYQQKSSQAPKLLFHYYDKDFNNEADTPDNFQSRRPNTSFCFLDIRSPGLGDTAMYLCATRLRIATNEKLFFGSGTQLSVL.

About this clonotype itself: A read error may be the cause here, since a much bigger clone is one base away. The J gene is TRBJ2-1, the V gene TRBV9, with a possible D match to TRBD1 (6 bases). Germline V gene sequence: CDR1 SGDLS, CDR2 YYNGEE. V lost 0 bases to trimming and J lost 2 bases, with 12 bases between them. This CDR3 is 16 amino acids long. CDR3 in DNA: TGTGCCAGCAGCGTAGAGAGACAGGACCCCTACAATGAGCAGTTCTTC. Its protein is CASSVERQDPYNEQFF.

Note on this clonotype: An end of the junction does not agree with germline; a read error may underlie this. The CDR3 DNA follows: TGCAGCGGACGAGGGACTACTAATGAAAAACGGTTTTTT. Protein sequence: CSGRGTTNEKRFF. The V gene is TRBV20-1, the J gene TRBJ1-4; tentatively, D is TRBD1 (5 bases). Germline CDR1 is DFQATT and CDR2 is SNEGSKA (reference sequence). This CDR3 contains 13 residues.

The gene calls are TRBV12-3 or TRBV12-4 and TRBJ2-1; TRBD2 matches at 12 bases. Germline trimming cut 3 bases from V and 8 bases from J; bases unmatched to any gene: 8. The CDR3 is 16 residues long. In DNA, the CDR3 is TGTGCCAGCAGTTTTGGGCTAGCGGGGGGGGCTTATGAGCAGTTCTTC. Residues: CASSFGLAGGAYEQFF.

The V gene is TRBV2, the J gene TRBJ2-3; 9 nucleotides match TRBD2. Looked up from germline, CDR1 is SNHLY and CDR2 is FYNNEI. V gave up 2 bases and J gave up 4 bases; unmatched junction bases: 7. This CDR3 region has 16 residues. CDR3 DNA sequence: TGTGCCAGCAGTGAATATATGCGGGGGGGATCAGATACGCAGTATTTT. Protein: CASSEYMRGGSDTQYF.

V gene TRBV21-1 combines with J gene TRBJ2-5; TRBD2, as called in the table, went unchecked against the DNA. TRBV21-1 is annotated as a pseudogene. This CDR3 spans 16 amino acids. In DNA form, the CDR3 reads TGTGCCAGCAGCATGACTAGCGGGAGAATGGAGGAGACCCAGTACTTC. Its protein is CASSMTSGRMEETQYF.